Following are 22 T cell receptor beta chains from one sample sequenced in a study of blood T cell repertoires in COVID-19 (dated by TCRdb to 2020 to 2022). The library was generated by the immunoSEQ multiplex PCR assay. TCRdb carries this immuneACCESS record with in-frame sequences only. Its versions omit some clonotypes, under half of them owing to an unresolved V gene in the studies checked, with the rest unexplained. Counted in this sample were about 380,000 clones; 75% to 90% of them appeared once. The top ten clones comprise roughly 3.7% of the sample. The sequenced material came from peripheral blood. The receptors originated from a woman aged 18-29 years with acute or convalescent COVID-19.

This clone appeared a single time. The chain has TRBV12-3 or TRBV12-4 and TRBJ2-7, with 9 bases identical to TRBD2. The length of the CDR3 is 13 residues. Trimming removed 7 bases from V and 6 bases from J; junction bases left unmatched: 7. CDR3 nucleotides: TGTGCCAGCAAACGACTAGCGGCGGCCGAGCAGTACTTC. As protein: CASKRLAAAEQYF.

This rearrangement joins TRBV7-9 to TRBJ1-1, with 9 bases matching TRBD1. There are 15 residues in the CDR3. V gave up 5 bases and J gave up 4 bases; unmatched junction bases: 8. CDR1 is SEHNR, CDR2 FQNEAQ, per germline (reference sequence). CDR3 sequence: CASSPDRGVITEAFF. CDR3 in DNA: TGTGCCAGCAGCCCGGACAGGGGAGTTATCACTGAAGCTTTCTTT.

V gene TRBV7-8 combines with J gene TRBJ1-4; 7 bases are a match to TRBD1. Trimming removed 3 bases from V and 8 bases from J; junction bases left unmatched: 9. CDR3 size: 15 residues. Germline CDR1 reads SGHVS; CDR2 reads FQNEAQ. DNA for the CDR3: TGTGCCAGCAGCTTTCGACAGGGAAAGGGCGAAAAACTGTTTTTT. Amino acids: CASSFRQGKGEKLFF.

The chain carries TRBV12-5 and TRBJ1-6, with 8 bases lining up with TRBD1. Germline V gene sequence: CDR1 LGHNT, CDR2 FRNRAP. V shed 1 base, J shed 8 bases, and the junction held 4 bases outside the gene matches. The length of the CDR3 is 15 residues. The CDR3 sequence is CASGLERTGYSPLHF. The CDR3 nucleotides are TGTGCTAGTGGTTTGGAAAGGACAGGGTATTCACCCCTCCACTTT.

V usage is TRBV18 and J usage is TRBJ1-2, with TRBD1 matching over 10 bases. The CDR3 totals 13 residues. V gave up 5 bases and J gave up 3 bases; unmatched junction bases: 0. Germline CDR1 reads KGHSH; CDR2 reads LQKENI. The DNA for the CDR3 is TGTGCCAGCTCAGACAGGGGGCACTATGGCTACACCTTC. It specifies CASSDRGHYGYTF.

The chain joins TRBV19 to TRBJ1-5, with a weak D call TRBD1 (5 bases). The CDR3 has 15 amino acids. Germline lookup yields CDR1 LNHDA and CDR2 SQIVND (reference sequence). Deletions cut 6 bases from V and 5 bases from J, with 17 bases between. The CDR3 DNA sequence: TGTGCCAGTAGCCCCCCAGAGGCAGGGTATCAGCCCCAGCATTTT. This translates into CASSPPEAGYQPQHF.

The chain is built from TRBV9 and TRBJ2-1; D may be TRBD1 (5 bases). The V end lost 4 bases, the J end lost 6 bases, and 14 bases lay between the germline ends. Germline CDR1 SGDLS, CDR2 YYNGEE. The CDR3 contains 14 residues. DNA for the CDR3: TGTGCCAGCAGCTTACCGACAGCCAGCAATGAGCAGTTCTTC. Translated: CASSLPTASNEQFF. Full variable domain (outside the CDR3, taken from reference TRBV9 and TRBJ2-1): DSGVTQTPKHLITATGQRVTLRCSPRSGDLSVYWYQQSLDQGLQFLIQYYNGEERAKGNILERFSAQQFPDLHSELNLSSLELGDSALYFCASSLPTASNEQFFGPGTRLTVL.

J is TRBJ1-1 and V is TRBV5-1; 8 nucleotides line up with TRBD1. Trimming took 5 bases from V and 1 from J; bases not matched to a gene: 13. CDR3 length: 17 amino acids. Germline V gene lookup returns CDR1 SGHRS and CDR2 YFSETQ. CDR3 sequence: CASSPGQVGITNTEAFF. The CDR3 DNA reads as TGCGCCAGCAGTCCGGGACAGGTGGGGATCACGAACACTGAAGCTTTCTTT.

The chain carries TRBV12-3 or TRBV12-4 and TRBJ1-2, with a tentative D call TRBD1 (5 bases). The V end was cut by 3 bases, the J end by 8 bases, with 10 bases between. The CDR3 totals 12 residues. The CDR3 DNA follows: TGTGCCAGCAGTTTTAGGTGGGGCGGCTACACCTTC. It yields the protein CASSFRWGGYTF.

V gene TRBV7-3 combines with J gene TRBJ2-5; D ambiguous. The V end lost 5 bases, the J end lost 0 bases, and 7 bases lay between the germline ends. CDR1 is SGHTA, CDR2 FQGTGA, per germline. CDR3 length equals 13 residues. The CDR3 sequence is CASSLRDQETQYF. The CDR3 region has the DNA TGTGCCAGCAGCCTACGGGACCAAGAGACCCAGTACTTC.

This clone was seen just once. The CDR3 DNA is TGTGCCAGTAGTAGGCTAGCGGGAGACAATGAGCAGTTCTTC. Amino acid sequence: CASSRLAGDNEQFF. V gene TRBV19 combines with J gene TRBJ2-1; the match to TRBD2 covers 10 bases. CDR1 is LNHDA, CDR2 SQIVND, per germline (reference sequence). V gave up 4 bases and J gave up 5 bases; unmatched junction bases: 2. The CDR3 is 14 residues long.

The V call is TRBV10-2, the J call TRBJ2-1; tentatively, D is TRBD1 (5 bases). Trimming cost V 1 base and J 7 bases, with 14 bases left between them. Germline CDR1 and CDR2: WSHSY and SAAADI. The CDR3 has 15 amino acids. In nucleotides, the CDR3 is TGCGCCAGCAGTGAGTGGTCAGGGTTGGGGAATGAGCAGTTCTTC. The encoded protein is CASSEWSGLGNEQFF.

The chain is built from TRBV9 and TRBJ2-2; 7 nucleotides agree with TRBD2. V gave up 3 bases and J gave up 3 bases; unmatched junction bases: 8. The CDR3 totals 16 residues. CDR1 and CDR2 from the germline V gene are SGDLS and YYNGEE. CDR3 residues: CASSADSGEHTGELFF. The CDR3 DNA sequence: TGTGCCAGCAGCGCAGACAGCGGGGAACACACCGGGGAGCTGTTTTTT.

This rearrangement joins TRBV4-1 to TRBJ1-4; 12 bases agree with TRBD1. The CDR3 is made up of 15 amino acids. V gave up 4 bases and J gave up 13 bases; unmatched junction bases: 10. Germline-derived CDR1 and CDR2 are MGHRA and YSYEKL. The CDR3 reads CASSPTPGQGARLFF. CDR3 coding DNA: TGCGCCAGCAGCCCAACACCGGGACAGGGGGCGCGACTGTTTTTT.

The chain is built from TRBV6-1 and TRBJ1-2; 9 nucleotides agree with TRBD1. Per the germline V gene, CDR1 is MNHNS and CDR2 is SASEGT. V shed 3 bases and J 7 bases; nucleotides not matched to a gene: 15. This CDR3 is built from 17 residues. CDR3 coding DNA: TGTGCCAGCAGTGACTACAGGGGGCGCTCCCAGGAGCCTGGCTACACCTTC. It specifies CASSDYRGRSQEPGYTF.

This chain's CDR3 is CASTHGVGGVNEQYF. The CDR3 region has the DNA TGTGCCAGCACCCATGGGGTGGGAGGGGTAAACGAGCAGTACTTC. The rearrangement links TRBV27 to TRBJ2-7; TRBD2 matches at 7 bases. Germline CDR1 reads MNHEY; CDR2 reads SMNVEV (reference sequence). The CDR3 is 15 amino acids. Losses at the gene ends were 7 bases for V and 5 bases for J; bases not matched to a gene: 14.

The V gene is TRBV29-1, the J gene TRBJ1-2, with 7 bases fitting TRBD1. This CDR3 spans 13 amino acids. The V gene end was trimmed by 4 bases and the J gene end by 8 bases; junction bases not matched to a gene: 10. The germline gives CDR1 SQVTM, CDR2 ANQGSEA. This CDR3 is CSVALVAGGGYTF. The CDR3 DNA is TGCAGCGTTGCTCTGGTGGCAGGGGGAGGCTACACCTTC.

J is TRBJ2-1 and V is TRBV7-6; 15 bases align to TRBD2. The CDR3 has 19 residues. The germline CDR1 and CDR2 sequences are SGHVS and FNYEAQ. The V segment lost 5 bases and the J segment 3 bases; nucleotides outside the gene matches: 11. The CDR3 sequence: CASSPPGLAGGMGYNEQFF. CDR3 in DNA: TGTGCCAGCAGCCCCCCGGGACTAGCGGGAGGAATGGGCTACAATGAGCAGTTCTTC.

The rearrangement links TRBV9 to TRBJ2-7; D might be TRBD2 (6 bases). Trimming removed 0 bases from V and 5 bases from J, with 9 bases in between. The CDR3 has 13 residues. Germline values: CDR1 SGDLS, CDR2 YYNGEE. The chain's CDR3 is CASSVVGGNEQYF. In nucleotides, the CDR3 is TGTGCCAGCAGCGTAGTTGGCGGGAACGAGCAGTACTTC.

The count of this clone is one. The chain is built from TRBV30 and TRBJ1-1; D not resolved. The CDR3 consists of 14 residues. Germline V gene lookup returns CDR1 GTSNPN and CDR2 SVGIG (reference sequence). The V end was cut by 4 bases, the J end by 5 bases, with 17 bases between. The CDR3 DNA reads TGTGCCTGGACTATCTTCCTCCGAGGAACTGAAGCTTTCTTT. The encoded protein is CAWTIFLRGTEAFF.

As regards this clone: This clone may be a read error of a much larger clone one base away. This CDR3 reads CASSADRNTEAFF. The CDR3 region has the DNA TGTGCCAGCAGCGCGGACAGGAACACTGAAGCTTTCTTT. The chain couples TRBV14 to TRBJ1-1, with D tentatively TRBD1 (6 bases). V dropped 5 bases and J dropped 1 base, with 8 bases sitting between them. The V gene's germline CDR1 is SGHDN and CDR2 FVKESK. CDR3 length: 13 amino acids.

This sequence joins TRBV7-9 and TRBJ2-1; maybe TRBD2 (6 bases). Trimming stripped 1 base from V and 6 bases from J, with 10 bases between. Germline CDR1 is SEHNR and CDR2 is FQNEAQ (reference sequence). CDR3 length: 14 residues. DNA for the CDR3: TGTGCCAGCAGCTTAGAATGGGACTCCAATGAGCAGTTCTTC. This translates into CASSLEWDSNEQFF.